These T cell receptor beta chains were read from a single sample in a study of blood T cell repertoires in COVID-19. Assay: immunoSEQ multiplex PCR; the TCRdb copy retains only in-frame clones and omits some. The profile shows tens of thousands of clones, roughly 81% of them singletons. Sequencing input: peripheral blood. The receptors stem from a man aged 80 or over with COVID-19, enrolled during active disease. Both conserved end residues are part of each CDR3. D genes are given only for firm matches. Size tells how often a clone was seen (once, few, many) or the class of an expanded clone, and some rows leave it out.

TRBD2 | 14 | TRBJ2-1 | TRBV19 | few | TGTGCCAGTAGAGAACTAGCGGGAGTAAATGAGCAGTTCTTC | CASRELAGVNEQFF
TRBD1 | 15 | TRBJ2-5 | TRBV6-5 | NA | TGTGCCAGCAGCCCAAACAGGGGCTATCAAGAGACCCAGTACTTC | CASSPNRGYQETQYF
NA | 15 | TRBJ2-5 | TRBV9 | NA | TGTGCCAGCAGCACGGGGACAGGTAGCGGGGAGACCCAGTACTTC | CASSTGTGSGETQYF
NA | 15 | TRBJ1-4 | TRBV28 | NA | TGTGCCAGCAGTTTGAAGCGCGCAACTAATGAAAAACTGTTTTTT | CASSLKRATNEKLFF
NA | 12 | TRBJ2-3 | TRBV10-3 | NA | TGTGCCATCAGGGACTCCGCAGATACGCAGTATTTT | CAIRDSADTQYF
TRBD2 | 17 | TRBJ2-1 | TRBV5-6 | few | TGTGCCAGCAGCATGCTTGGACTAGCGGGGGGGTACAATGAGCAGTTCTTC | CASSMLGLAGGYNEQFF
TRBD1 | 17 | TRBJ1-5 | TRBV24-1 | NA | TGTGCCACCAGTGATTCACGACAGGGGTGGAGGAATCAGCCCCAGCATTTT | CATSDSRQGWRNQPQHF
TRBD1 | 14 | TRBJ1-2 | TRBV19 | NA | TGTGCCAGTACTCCGACAGGGATCGACTATGGCTACACCTTC | CASTPTGIDYGYTF
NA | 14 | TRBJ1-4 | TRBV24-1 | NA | TGTGCCACCAGTGAGGCGGGGCCTAATGAAAAACTGTTTTTT | CATSEAGPNEKLFF
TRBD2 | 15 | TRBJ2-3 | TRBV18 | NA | TGTGCCAGCTCACCTCCGGGGGGATGGACAGATACGCAGTATTTT | CASSPPGGWTDTQYF
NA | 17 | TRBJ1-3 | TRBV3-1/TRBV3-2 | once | TGTGCCAGCAGCCAAGCAAGCGATACCTTCTCTGGAAACACCATATATTTT | CASSQASDTFSGNTIYF
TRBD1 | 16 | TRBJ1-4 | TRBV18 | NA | TGTGCCAGCTCACCGAGCCAGGGACAGGCGAATGAAAAACTGTTTTTT | CASSPSQGQANEKLFF
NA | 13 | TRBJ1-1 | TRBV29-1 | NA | TGCAGCGAAGGACGGGGGATGAACACTGAAGCTTTCTTT | CSEGRGMNTEAFF
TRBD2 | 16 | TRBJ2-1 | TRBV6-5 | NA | TGTGCCAGCAGTTTAGAAGGGACTAGCAGGGTCAATGAGCAGTTCTTC | CASSLEGTSRVNEQFF
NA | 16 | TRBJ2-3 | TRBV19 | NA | TGTGCCAGTAGTATTTGGTCTCCTAGTGGCACAGATACGCAGTATTTT | CASSIWSPSGTDTQYF
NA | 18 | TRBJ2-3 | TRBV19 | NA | TGTGCCAGTAGTATAGGTCCGGGACTCCAACTAGGCACAGATACGCAGTATTTT | CASSIGPGLQLGTDTQYF
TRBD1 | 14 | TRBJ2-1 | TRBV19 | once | TGTGCCAGTAGTATAGGACAGGGGAGGAATGAGCAGTTCTTC | CASSIGQGRNEQFF
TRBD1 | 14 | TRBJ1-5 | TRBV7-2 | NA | TGTGCCAGCAGCCGGGACAGGGGCAATCAGCCCCAGCATTTT | CASSRDRGNQPQHF
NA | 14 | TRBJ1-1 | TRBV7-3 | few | TGTGCCAGCAGCTTATTTGGCGGGGAGACTGAAGCTTTCTTT | CASSLFGGETEAFF
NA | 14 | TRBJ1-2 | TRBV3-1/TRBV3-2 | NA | TGTGCCAGCAGCCGCGGGGGTAAGATCTATGGCTACACCTTC | CASSRGGKIYGYTF
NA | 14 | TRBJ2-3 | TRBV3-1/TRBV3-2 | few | TGTGCCAGCAGCCAAGGCAGGGGGGCGGTTACGCAGTATTTT | CASSQGRGAVTQYF
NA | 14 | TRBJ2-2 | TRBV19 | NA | TGTGCCAGTAGTATTCTCCGGACAAACGGGGAGCTGTTTTTT | CASSILRTNGELFF
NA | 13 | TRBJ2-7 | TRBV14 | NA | TGTGCCAGCAGCCAAGTTTTAGCGTCCCAGCAGTACTTC | CASSQVLASQQYF
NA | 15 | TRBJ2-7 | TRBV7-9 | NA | TGTGCCAGCAGCATAAGGCTAGCGAACGTGGACGAGCAGTACTTC | CASSIRLANVDEQYF
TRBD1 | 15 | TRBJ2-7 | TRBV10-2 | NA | TGCGCCAGCAGTTCCGGGACAGCCCTGGGCTACGAGCAGTACTTC | CASSSGTALGYEQYF
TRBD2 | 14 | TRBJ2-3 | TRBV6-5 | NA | TGTGCCAGCAGTCTCAGACTAGCGGGGGGGGCGCAGTATTTT | CASSLRLAGGAQYF
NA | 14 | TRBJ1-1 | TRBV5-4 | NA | TGTGCCAGCACAAAATTGACGGGGAACACTGAAGCTTTCTTT | CASTKLTGNTEAFF
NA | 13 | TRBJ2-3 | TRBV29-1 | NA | TGCAGCGTTGACAGGCAGACGACAGATACGCAGTATTTT | CSVDRQTTDTQYF
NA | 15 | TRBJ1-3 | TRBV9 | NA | TGTGCCAGCAGCGTAGGCGACACGTCTGGAAACACCATATATTTT | CASSVGDTSGNTIYF
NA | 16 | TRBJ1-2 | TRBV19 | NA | TGTGCCAGTAGTAGGGGGGGCGGACAGCCCGCCTATGGCTACACCTTC | CASSRGGGQPAYGYTF
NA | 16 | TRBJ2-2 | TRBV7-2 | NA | TGTGCCAGCAGCTTAGTCCCCCAGGCGAACACCGGGGAGCTGTTTTTT | CASSLVPQANTGELFF
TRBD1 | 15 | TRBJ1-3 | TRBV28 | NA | TGTGCCAGCAGTCGACAGGGGTCGACTGGAAACACCATATATTTT | CASSRQGSTGNTIYF
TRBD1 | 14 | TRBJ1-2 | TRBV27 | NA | TGTGCCAGCAGCCCTACAGGGGGCGCTTCTGGCTACACCTTC | CASSPTGGASGYTF
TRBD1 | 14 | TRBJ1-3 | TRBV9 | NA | TGTGCCAGCAGCGAACGACAGGGTTTAAACACCATATATTTT | CASSERQGLNTIYF
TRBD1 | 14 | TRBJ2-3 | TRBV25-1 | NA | TGTGCCAGCCGACAGGGGTCAGGCACAGATACGCAGTATTTT | CASRQGSGTDTQYF
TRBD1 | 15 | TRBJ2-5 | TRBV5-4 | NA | TGTGCCAGCAGCCCGGGACAGGGGGCGTGGGAGACCCAGTACTTC | CASSPGQGAWETQYF
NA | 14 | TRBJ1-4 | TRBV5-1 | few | TGCGCCAGCAGCTTGGAGGGGAGGGGAGAAAAACTGTTTTTT | CASSLEGRGEKLFF
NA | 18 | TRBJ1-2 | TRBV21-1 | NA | TGTGCCAGCAGCTCTTGCGGAAGGGGAACTAAAGCTAACTATGGCTACACCTTC | CASSSCGRGTKANYGYTF
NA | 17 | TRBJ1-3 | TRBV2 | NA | TGTGCCAGCAGTGAGCAATTAATATCTAGTTATCGGAACACCATATATTTT | CASSEQLISSYRNTIYF
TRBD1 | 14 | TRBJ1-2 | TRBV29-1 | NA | TGCAGCGTTTTCTCATCTATCCCAGGGGGTGGCTACACCTTC | CSVFSSIPGGGYTF
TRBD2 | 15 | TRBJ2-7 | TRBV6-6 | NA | TGTGCCAGCAGTTACGACGGACTAGCGCGCTACGAGCAGTACTTC | CASSYDGLARYEQYF
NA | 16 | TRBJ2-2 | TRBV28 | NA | TGTGCCAGCAGTCCGTCCGGGACAACGAACACCGGGGAGCTGTTTTTT | CASSPSGTTNTGELFF
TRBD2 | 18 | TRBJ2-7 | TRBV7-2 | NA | TGTGCCAGCAGCGCTAGGTCCGGGGGGGCTCCCAGAACCTACGAGCAGTACTTC | CASSARSGGAPRTYEQYF
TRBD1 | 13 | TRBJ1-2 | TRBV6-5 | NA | TGTGCCAGCACTCCGACGACAGGGTTAGGCTACACCTTC | CASTPTTGLGYTF
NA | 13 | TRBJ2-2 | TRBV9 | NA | TGTGCCAGCAGCGTAGCCCCTACCGGGGAGCTGTTTTTT | CASSVAPTGELFF
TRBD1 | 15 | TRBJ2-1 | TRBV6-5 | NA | TGTGCCAGCAACAAGGACAGGGGGAAATACAATGAGCAGTTCTTC | CASNKDRGKYNEQFF
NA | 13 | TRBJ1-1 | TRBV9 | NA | TGTGCCAGCAGCCCCCGAGAGGGGGCTGAAGCTTTCTTT | CASSPREGAEAFF
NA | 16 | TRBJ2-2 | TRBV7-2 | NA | TGTGCCAGCAGCTTAACTCCCCAGGCGAACACCGGGGAGCTGTTTTTT | CASSLTPQANTGELFF
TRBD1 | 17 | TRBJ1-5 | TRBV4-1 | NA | TGCGCCAGCAGCCAAGCCGGCAGGGGGCGAAGCAATCAGCCCCAGCATTTT | CASSQAGRGRSNQPQHF
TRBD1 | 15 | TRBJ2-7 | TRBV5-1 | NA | TGCGCCAGCAGCTTATCCGGACAGGCGGCCTACGAGCAGTACTTC | CASSLSGQAAYEQYF
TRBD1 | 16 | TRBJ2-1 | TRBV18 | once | TGTGCCAGCTCACCAGGGACAGGGGCCATCTACAATGAGCAGTTCTTC | CASSPGTGAIYNEQFF
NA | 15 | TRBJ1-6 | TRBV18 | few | TGTGCCAGCTCACCATACATTGTCGGGAATTCACCCCTCCACTTT | CASSPYIVGNSPLHF
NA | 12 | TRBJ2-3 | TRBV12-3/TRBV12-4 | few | TGTGCCAGCAGTAGGACTTTTAATACGCAGTATTTT | CASSRTFNTQYF
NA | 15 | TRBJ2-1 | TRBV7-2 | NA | TGTGCCAGCAGCCAAGGAGCGGAGACTAACAATGAGCAGTTCTTC | CASSQGAETNNEQFF
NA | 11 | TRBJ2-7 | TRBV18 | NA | TGTGCCAGCTCGTCTCAGGACGAGCAGTACTTC | CASSSQDEQYF
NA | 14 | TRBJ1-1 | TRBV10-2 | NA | TGCGCCAGCACCTCAAGAGGCGCCGGGACTGAAGCTTTCTTT | CASTSRGAGTEAFF
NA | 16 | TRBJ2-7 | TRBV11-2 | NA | TGTGCCAGCAGCGTGACTACAGGGAGCTCTGGCCACGAGCAGTACTTC | CASSVTTGSSGHEQYF